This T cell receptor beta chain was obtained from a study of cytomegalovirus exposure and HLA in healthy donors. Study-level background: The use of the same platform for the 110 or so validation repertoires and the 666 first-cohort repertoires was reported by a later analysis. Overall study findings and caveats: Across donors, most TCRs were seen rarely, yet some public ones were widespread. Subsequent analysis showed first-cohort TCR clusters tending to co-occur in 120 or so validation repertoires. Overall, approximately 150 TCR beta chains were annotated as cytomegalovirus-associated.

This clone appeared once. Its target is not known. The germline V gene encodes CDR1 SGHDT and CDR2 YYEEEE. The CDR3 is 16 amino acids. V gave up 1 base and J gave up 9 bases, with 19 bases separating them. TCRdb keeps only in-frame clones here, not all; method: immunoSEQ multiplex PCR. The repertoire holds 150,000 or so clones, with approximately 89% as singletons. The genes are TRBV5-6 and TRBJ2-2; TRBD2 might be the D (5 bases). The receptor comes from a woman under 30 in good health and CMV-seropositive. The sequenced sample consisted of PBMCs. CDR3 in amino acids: CASSLSLRTPGRELFF. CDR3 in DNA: TGTGCCAGCAGCTTGTCACTCAGGACTCCAGGTCGGGAGCTGTTTTTT.